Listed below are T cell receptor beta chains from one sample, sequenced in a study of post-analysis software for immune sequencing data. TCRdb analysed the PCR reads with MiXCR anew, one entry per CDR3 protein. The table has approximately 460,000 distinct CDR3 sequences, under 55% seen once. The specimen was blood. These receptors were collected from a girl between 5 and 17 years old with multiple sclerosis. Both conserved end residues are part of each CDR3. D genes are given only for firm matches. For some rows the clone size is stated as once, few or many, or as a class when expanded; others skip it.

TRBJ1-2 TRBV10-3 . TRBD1 TGTGCCATCGGAAAAGGACAGGTCAACTATGGCTACACCTTC CAIGKGQVNYGYTF
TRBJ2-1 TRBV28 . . TGTGCCAGCAAGGGCAACTACAATGAGCAGTTCTTC CASKGNYNEQFF
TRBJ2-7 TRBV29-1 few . TGCAGCGTTGAAAACCGTGGGGGAACCTACGAGCAGTACTTC CSVENRGGTYEQYF
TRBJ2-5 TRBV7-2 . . TGTGCCAGCAGCCTCTTAGAAGAGACCCAGTACTTC CASSLLEETQYF
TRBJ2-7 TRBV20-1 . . TGCAGTGCTAGATTCACCCTTGACCGCGAGCAGTACTTC CSARFTLDREQYF
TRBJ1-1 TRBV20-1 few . TGCAGTGCCAAGCAGGGTGACACTGAAGCTTTCTTT CSAKQGDTEAFF
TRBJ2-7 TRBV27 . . TGCGCCAGCAGTTTGAATAGAGGGGAGATTCGGTACGAGCAGTACTTC CASSLNRGEIRYEQYF
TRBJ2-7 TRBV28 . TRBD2 TGTGCCAGCAGTTTGGCACTAGCGGGACCCGAGCAGTACTTC CASSLALAGPEQYF
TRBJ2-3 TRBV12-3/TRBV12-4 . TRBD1 TGTGCCGGCAGAGGGGGACAGAGCACAGATACGCAGTATTTT CAGRGGQSTDTQYF
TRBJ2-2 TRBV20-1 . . TGCAGTGCTAGTTGGACCGCGAGCACCGGGGAGCTGTTTTTT CSASWTASTGELFF
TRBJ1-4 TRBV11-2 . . TGTGCCAGCAGCTCCCAGGATTCAGGTGCAACTAATGAAAAACTGTTTTTT CASSSQDSGATNEKLFF
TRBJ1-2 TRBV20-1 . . TGCAGTGCGCCATGGGAACGGTATGGCTACACCTTC CSAPWERYGYTF
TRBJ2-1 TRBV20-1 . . TGCAGTGGAATTGAGGGAGGTAGCTACAATGAGCAGTTCTTC CSGIEGGSYNEQFF
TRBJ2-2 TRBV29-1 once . TGCAGCGTTCCGAGGTACCAGCCAGTGAACACCGGGGAGCTGTTTTTT CSVPRYQPVNTGELFF
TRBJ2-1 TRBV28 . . TGTGCCAGCAGACCGGAGAGGGACAATGAGCAGTTCTTC CASRPERDNEQFF
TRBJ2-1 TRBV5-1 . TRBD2 TGCGCCAGCAGCTTAGCGGGGCAATACAATGAGCAGTTCTTC CASSLAGQYNEQFF
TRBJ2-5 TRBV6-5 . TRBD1 TGTGCCAGCAGTTACCCAGGGACAGGGCAGGAGACCCAGTACTTC CASSYPGTGQETQYF
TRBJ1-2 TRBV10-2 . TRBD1 TGCGCCAGCAGCCTGACAGGGCTCTACTATGGCTACACCTTC CASSLTGLYYGYTF
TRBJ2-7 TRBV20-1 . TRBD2 TGCAGTGCTAGAGATAGTTCGGCGGGAGGCTCCTACGAGCAGTACTTC CSARDSSAGGSYEQYF
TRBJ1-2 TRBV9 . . TGTGCCAGCAGCTCCCATTCAACCGGTCCGGATGGCTACACCTTC CASSSHSTGPDGYTF
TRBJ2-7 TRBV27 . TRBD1 TGTGCCAGCAGTTCGTCCCTCGGACAGGGGGGATACGAGCAGTACTTC CASSSSLGQGGYEQYF
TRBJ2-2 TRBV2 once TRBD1 TGTGCCGGCCGGGACAGGGTCACCGGGGAGCTGTTTTTT CAGRDRVTGELFF
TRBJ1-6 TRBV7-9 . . TGTGCCAGCAGCGCCTTAGTCCCGGGACATCAGAGCTCCTATAATTCACCCCTCCACTTT CASSALVPGHQSSYNSPLHF
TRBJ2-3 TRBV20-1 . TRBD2 TGCAGTGCTAGTCGGCCGGGAGGTACCACAGATACGCAGTATTTT CSASRPGGTTDTQYF
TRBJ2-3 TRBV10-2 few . TGCGCCAGCAGTGAGTCGGGTTGGACAGATACGCAGTATTTT CASSESGWTDTQYF
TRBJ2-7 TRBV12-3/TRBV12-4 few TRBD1 TGTGCCAGCAGCTCCCGGGACAGGGCTCACGAGCAGTACTTC CASSSRDRAHEQYF
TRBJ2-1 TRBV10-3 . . TGTGCCATCAGTGAGTCTGGTAGGGAGACGATCGGGGAGCAGTTCTTC CAISESGRETIGEQFF
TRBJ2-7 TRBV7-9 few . TGTGCCAGCAGCTTCACTCTAGGAGGGCACGAGCAGTACTTC CASSFTLGGHEQYF
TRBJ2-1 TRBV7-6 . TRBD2 TGTGCCAGCAGTTTAGAGGCTAGCGGGAGAACCATATTAAACAATGAGCAGTTCTTC CASSLEASGRTILNNEQFF
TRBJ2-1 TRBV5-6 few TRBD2 TGTGCCAGCAGCTTGGCTCCACTAGCGGGAATGAACAATGAGCAGTTCTTC CASSLAPLAGMNNEQFF
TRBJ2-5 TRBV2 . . TGTGCCAGCAGCAAAACTAGACAAGAGACCCAGTACTTC CASSKTRQETQYF
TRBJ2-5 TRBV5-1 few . TGCGCCAGCAGCTTGCGGGTGGACCAAGAGACCCAGTACTTC CASSLRVDQETQYF
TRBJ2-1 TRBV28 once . TGTGCCAGCAGTTTAGCAGAGGGGTACTCCTACAATGAGCAGTTCTTC CASSLAEGYSYNEQFF
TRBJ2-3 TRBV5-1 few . TGCGCCAGCACGCCCCTGTCCCGGACAGTTGATCTTCAGTATTTT CASTPLSRTVDLQYF
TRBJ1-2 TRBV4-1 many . TGCGCCAGCAGCCAAGATTCGGGGACAACCAACTATGGCTACACCTTC CASSQDSGTTNYGYTF
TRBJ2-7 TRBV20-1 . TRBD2 TGCAGTGCTAGAGATCTCGCCATCTCACAAAATTCCGGGACTAGTGCCTACGAGCAGTACTTC CSARDLAISQNSGTSAYEQYF
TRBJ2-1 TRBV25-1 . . TGTGCCAGCAGTGACTTCTCCTACAATGAGCAGTTCTTC CASSDFSYNEQFF
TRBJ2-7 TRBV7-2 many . TGTGCCAGCAGCTTTAGTTGGGTGGAAGGCTACGAGCAGTACTTC CASSFSWVEGYEQYF
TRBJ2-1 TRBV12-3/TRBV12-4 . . TGTGCCAGCAGTTACACAGGCAACAATGAGCAGTTCTTC CASSYTGNNEQFF
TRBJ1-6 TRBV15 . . TGTGCCACCAGCAGAGAAGGTGGGGCAGCTTCACCCCTCCACTTT CATSREGGAASPLHF
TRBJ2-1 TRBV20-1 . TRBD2 TGCAGTGCTACTGCGGGAGAAGGGCTCATTGAGCAGTTCTTC CSATAGEGLIEQFF
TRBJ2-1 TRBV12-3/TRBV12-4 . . TGTGCCAGCAGTTTACTCAGGAACAATGAGCAGTTCTTC CASSLLRNNEQFF
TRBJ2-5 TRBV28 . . TGTGCCAGCAGCCGCCCGGGGCCCAGAGCCCAGTACTTC CASSRPGPRAQYF
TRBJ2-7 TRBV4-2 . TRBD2 TGTGCCAGCAGCCAAGGGGTTGGAGCGGGAGAGGACGAGCAGTACTTC CASSQGVGAGEDEQYF
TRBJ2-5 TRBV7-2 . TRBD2 TGTGCCAGCAGCTTAGCTAGCGGGAGATTTAAGACCCAGTACTTC CASSLASGRFKTQYF
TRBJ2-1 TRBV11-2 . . TGTGCCAGCAGCAACCTAGCGAACCCCTACAATGAGCAGTTCTTC CASSNLANPYNEQFF
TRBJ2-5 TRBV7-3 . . TGTGCCAGCAGCCCACAGACTAGTGGAGAGACCCAGTACTTC CASSPQTSGETQYF
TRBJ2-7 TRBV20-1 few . TGCAGTGCTATAGACCGATCGAATTCCCTCGAGCAGTACTTC CSAIDRSNSLEQYF
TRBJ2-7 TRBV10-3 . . TGTGCCATCAGTGACCCCGCGGGGTCTCTCTACGAGCAGTACTTC CAISDPAGSLYEQYF
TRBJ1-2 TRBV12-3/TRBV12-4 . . TGTGCCAGCAGTTTACAGGGAGGTGTCTATGGCTACACCTTC CASSLQGGVYGYTF